Presented here are 32 T cell receptor beta chains from one specimen sequenced in a study of T cell changes during pregnancy in multiple sclerosis. Assay: immunoSEQ multiplex PCR; the TCRdb copy retains only in-frame clones and omits some. Of about 50,000 clones listed, roughly 94% were seen once; the top ten hold around 0.3%. Material: CD4+ T cells from peripheral blood mononuclear cells, obtained in the third trimester of pregnancy. Receptors were obtained from a female donor with multiple sclerosis, enrolled in a pregnancy study.

The chain is built from TRBV5-4 and TRBJ2-3, with 8 nucleotides matching TRBD2. The CDR3 extends over 15 amino acids. V lost 4 bases to trimming and J lost 3 bases; unmatched junction nucleotides: 7. Germline CDR1 is SGHNT and CDR2 is YYREEE (reference sequence). The CDR3 loop reads CASSQAGAGTDTQYF. The CDR3 nucleotides read TGTGCCAGCAGCCAAGCGGGGGCGGGGACAGATACGCAGTATTTT.

The J gene is TRBJ1-2, the V gene TRBV28, with TRBD1 as a possible D gene (5 bases). Trimming pared 4 bases from V and 2 bases from J, leaving 8 bases between. The CDR3 runs to 13 residues. Germline CDR1 and CDR2: MDHEN and SYDVKM. The CDR3 nucleotides are TGTGCCAGCAGTTGGGAGGGGAACTATGGCTACACCTTC. Translation gives CASSWEGNYGYTF.

This chain joins TRBV2 and TRBJ1-6; a possible D gene is TRBD1 (5 bases). CDR1 is SNHLY and CDR2 is FYNNEI in the germline V gene. The CDR3 spans 15 residues. V dropped 6 bases and J dropped 3 bases, with 12 bases sitting between them. The CDR3 coding sequence is TGTGCCAGCAGCAGCTGGGGGGACTATAATTCACCCCTCCACTTT. Protein product: CASSSWGDYNSPLHF.

The chain combines TRBV7-2 with TRBJ2-3, with D maybe TRBD2 (5 bases). Trimming removed 4 bases at V and 5 bases at J, with 10 bases between. The CDR3 runs to 13 residues. From germline, CDR1 is SGHTA and CDR2 FQGNSA. The CDR3 DNA reads TGTGCCAGCAGCTCGGGGAGAAAAGATACGCAGTATTTT. It yields the protein CASSSGRKDTQYF.

The chain combines TRBV28 with TRBJ2-3; 7 nucleotides line up with TRBD1. The CDR3 is 16 residues long. The germline V gene has CDR1 MDHEN and CDR2 SYDVKM. V was clipped by 4 bases and J by 0 bases; unmatched bases: 7. The CDR3 loop reads CASSSEGTVSTDTQYF. The CDR3 DNA is TGTGCCAGCAGTTCAGAAGGGACAGTTAGCACAGATACGCAGTATTTT. The full variable domain, rest sourced from reference TRBV28 and TRBJ2-3, is DVKVTQSSRYLVKRTGEKVFLECVQDMDHENMFWYRQDPGLGLRLIYFSYDVKMKEKGDIPEGYSVSREKKERFSLILESASTNQTSMYLCASSSEGTVSTDTQYFGPGTRLTVL.

The chain links TRBV21-1 to TRBJ2-2; the table's D call, TRBD2, has no DNA check behind it. TRBV21-1 is annotated as a pseudogene. The CDR3 spans 17 residues. CDR3 sequence (DNA): TGTGCCAGCAGCAAACCTATAGCGGGGCCCAACACCGGGGAGCTGTTTTTT. It translates to CASSKPIAGPNTGELFF.

This clone appeared a single time. The CDR3 DNA sequence: TGCGCCAGCAGCCCTACGGGACAGGGAAATGGCTACACCTTC. It codes for CASSPTGQGNGYTF. The chain recombines TRBV5-1 with TRBJ1-2; 9 bases line up with TRBD1. The length of the CDR3 is 14 residues. Germline CDR1 SGHRS, CDR2 YFSETQ. With 4 bases clipped from V and 6 bases from J, the junction kept 7 bases outside the gene matches.

The chain has TRBV9 and TRBJ2-2; tentatively, D is TRBD1 (5 bases). The germline CDR1 and CDR2 sequences are SGDLS and YYNGEE. The CDR3 covers 12 residues. V gave up 6 bases and J gave up 6 bases, with 9 bases separating them. The CDR3 coding sequence is TGTGCCAGCAATAGGGGTGCCGGGGAGCTGTTTTTT. This encodes CASNRGAGELFF.

This clone was observed a handful of times. The V and J genes are TRBV5-4 and TRBJ2-3; D gene uncertain. V was pared by 2 bases and J by 0 bases, with 4 bases between. Per the germline V gene, CDR1 is SGHNT and CDR2 is YYREEE (reference sequence). The CDR3 totals 13 residues. In nucleotides, the CDR3 is TGTGCCAGCAGCTTATCAAGCACAGATACGCAGTATTTT. It encodes CASSLSSTDTQYF.

The chain employs TRBV2 and TRBJ1-1, with a tentative D call TRBD1 (5 bases). Germline V gene data show CDR1 as SNHLY and CDR2 as FYNNEI. Trimming took 2 bases from V and 5 from J, leaving 9 bases between them. This CDR3 contains 13 residues. CDR3 loop: CASSEKGRTEAFF. The CDR3 DNA sequence: TGTGCCAGCAGTGAAAAGGGGAGGACTGAAGCTTTCTTT. Full variable domain (rest looked up from reference TRBV2 and TRBJ1-1): EPEVTQTPSHQVTQMGQEVILRCVPISNHLYFYWYRQILGQKVEFLVSFYNNEISEKSEIFDDQFSVERPDGSNFTLKIRSTKLEDSAMYFCASSEKGRTEAFFGQGTRLTVV.

This clone was observed a single time. The V and J genes are TRBV11-1 and TRBJ2-1; TRBD2 aligns across 11 bases. The CDR3 sequence is 16 residues long. Unmatched junction bases numbered 7, after V lost 5 bases and J lost 4 bases. The germline V gene encodes CDR1 SGHAT and CDR2 FQDESV (reference sequence). The CDR3 region is CASSLPGTSGYNEQFF. CDR3 bases: TGTGCCAGCAGCCTCCCCGGGACTAGCGGTTACAATGAGCAGTTCTTC. Full variable domain (remainder filled in from reference TRBV11-1 and TRBJ2-1): EAEVAQSPRYKITEKSQAVAFWCDPISGHATLYWYRQILGQGPELLVQFQDESVVDDSQLPKDRFSAERLKGVDSTLKIQPAELGDSAMYLCASSLPGTSGYNEQFFGPGTRLTVL.

V gene TRBV19 combines with J gene TRBJ1-2, with D maybe TRBD1 (5 bases). The CDR3 length is 15 residues. The germline CDR1 and CDR2 sequences are LNHDA and SQIVND (reference sequence). Trimming left V 5 bases short and J 4 bases short, with 17 bases between. CDR3 sequence (DNA): TGTGCCAGTAGTTACGACGGGGGAGCAGGCTATGGCTACACCTTC. Its translation: CASSYDGGAGYGYTF. Together with reference TRBV19 and TRBJ1-2, the CDR3 gives the full variable domain: DGGITQSPKYLFRKEGQNVTLSCEQNLNHDAMYWYRQDPGQGLRLIYYSQIVNDFQKGDIAEGYSVSREKKESFPLTVTSAQKNPTAFYLCASSYDGGAGYGYTFGSGTRLTVV.

The rearrangement uses TRBV2 and TRBJ2-2, with a tentative D call TRBD2 (7 bases). V was cut by 6 bases and J by 4 bases, with 12 bases left in between. The CDR3 sequence is 14 residues long. The germline gives CDR1 SNHLY, CDR2 FYNNEI. In DNA form, the CDR3 reads TGTGCCAGCAGCCACAGGGAGGGCACCGGGGAGCTGTTTTTT. Its protein is CASSHREGTGELFF.

The V and J genes are TRBV27 and TRBJ1-2; no clear D. This CDR3 comprises 14 residues. The germline gives CDR1 MNHEY, CDR2 SMNVEV (reference sequence). V was pared by 7 bases and J by 3 bases, with 15 bases between. The CDR3: CASTEAAGHYGYTF. The CDR3 nucleotides are TGTGCCAGCACCGAAGCGGCTGGGCACTATGGCTACACCTTC.

The gene calls are TRBV19 and TRBJ1-4, with TRBD1 matching over 7 bases. Germline CDR1 and CDR2: LNHDA and SQIVND (reference sequence). The CDR3 is 16 residues long. J lost 3 bases, V lost 1 base, and 5 bases had no gene match. CDR3: CASSIGGGYSNEKLFF. The CDR3 coding sequence is TGTGCCAGTAGTATAGGAGGGGGCTATTCTAATGAAAAACTGTTTTTT.

The genes are TRBV4-2 and TRBJ1-5; 9 bases align to TRBD1. The CDR3 runs to 15 residues. Germline lookup yields CDR1 LGHNA and CDR2 YNFKEQ. After removal of 4 bases from V and 6 bases from J, the junction contained 7 bases not matched to a gene. The CDR3: CASSPGTGLGQPQHF. In nucleotides, the CDR3 is TGTGCCAGCAGCCCAGGGACAGGGCTAGGTCAGCCCCAGCATTTT.

The V gene is TRBV11-2, the J gene TRBJ2-7; D gene unclear. V shed 0 bases and J shed 0 bases, with 6 bases lying between them. The germline V gene has CDR1 SGHAT and CDR2 FQNNGV. The CDR3 is 14 residues long. The CDR3 sequence: CASSLDVSSYEQYF. The CDR3 DNA reads TGTGCCAGCAGCTTAGACGTCTCCTCCTACGAGCAGTACTTC.

V and J are TRBV27 and TRBJ1-1; TRBD1 agrees at 8 bases. V was pared by 5 bases and J by 2 bases, with 7 bases of the junction left unmatched. Germline CDR1 and CDR2: MNHEY and SMNVEV (reference sequence). The CDR3 covers 15 residues. CDR3 nucleotides: TGTGCCAGCAGTCCCCGGACAGGGTATAACACTGAAGCTTTCTTT. Translating gives CASSPRTGYNTEAFF.

The chain joins TRBV2 to TRBJ2-1; D gene uncertain. V was pared by 6 bases and J by 0 bases, with 12 bases between. In germline, CDR1 is SNHLY, CDR2 FYNNEI. The CDR3 covers 15 residues. CDR3 residues: CASRRGVFSYNEQFF. CDR3 bases: TGTGCCAGCAGGCGAGGAGTGTTCTCCTACAATGAGCAGTTCTTC. The full variable domain, with the rest looked up from reference TRBV2 and TRBJ2-1, is EPEVTQTPSHQVTQMGQEVILRCVPISNHLYFYWYRQILGQKVEFLVSFYNNEISEKSEIFDDQFSVERPDGSNFTLKIRSTKLEDSAMYFCASRRGVFSYNEQFFGPGTRLTVL.

The rearrangement links TRBV6-1 to TRBJ2-1; 9 bases are a match to TRBD1. Unmatched junction bases numbered 15, after V lost 11 bases and J lost 10 bases. Germline CDR1 is MNHNS and CDR2 is SASEGT. The length of the CDR3 is 14 residues. CDR3 protein: CAGKQGAMSSEQFF. CDR3 in DNA: TGTGCCGGCAAACAGGGGGCAATGAGTTCCGAGCAGTTCTTC.

The chain combines TRBV27 with TRBJ1-1; D unclear. CDR1 and CDR2 (germline): MNHEY, SMNVEV (reference sequence). CDR3 length: 15 amino acids. Trimming shortened V by 2 bases and J by 0 bases, and 10 bases separated the two germline ends. For the CDR3, the DNA is TGTGCCAGCAGTTTAAGCGACCGCCTGAACACTGAAGCTTTCTTT. This gives the protein CASSLSDRLNTEAFF.

The chain recombines TRBV28 with TRBJ1-5, with 7 positions matching TRBD1. V dropped 6 bases and J dropped 0; count of bases not matched to a gene: 2. The CDR3 extends over 14 amino acids. Germline CDR1 MDHEN, CDR2 SYDVKM. DNA of the CDR3: TGTGCCAGCAGGAGGGACAGTAGCAATCAGCCCCAGCATTTT. It codes for CASRRDSSNQPQHF.

This rearrangement joins TRBV28 to TRBJ2-7; the match to TRBD2 covers 12 bases. The CDR3 is made up of 16 amino acids. Losses at the gene ends were 3 bases for V and 3 bases for J; bases not matched to a gene: 6. Germline V gene sequence: CDR1 MDHEN, CDR2 SYDVKM. The DNA of the CDR3 is TGTGCCAGCAGTTTGGGCGGGACTAGCGGGTTCTACGAGCAGTACTTC. This encodes CASSLGGTSGFYEQYF.

V and J are TRBV7-6 and TRBJ2-7; tentative D call: TRBD1 (5 bases). Trimming removed 1 base at V and 2 bases at J, with 9 bases between. This CDR3 region has 14 residues. In germline, CDR1 is SGHVS, CDR2 FNYEAQ. For the CDR3, the DNA is TGTGCCAGCAGCTTAGAAGCAGGGCCCTACGAGCAGTACTTC. Protein product: CASSLEAGPYEQYF.

V and J are TRBV5-1 and TRBJ2-7; TRBD2 aligns across 11 bases. CDR1 is SGHRS, CDR2 YFSETQ, per germline. With 3 bases clipped from V and 12 bases from J, the junction kept 8 bases outside the gene matches. The length of the CDR3 is 13 residues. CDR3 sequence: CASSSGLAEPMYF. The DNA for the CDR3 is TGCGCCAGCAGCTCGGGACTAGCGGAGCCAATGTACTTC.

The chain carries TRBV7-3 and TRBJ2-1; perhaps TRBD1 as D (5 bases). V gave up 3 bases and J gave up 2 bases, with 8 bases separating them. The germline V gene encodes CDR1 SGHTA and CDR2 FQGTGA. The CDR3 extends over 14 amino acids. The CDR3 nucleotides are TGTGCCAGCAGCTTCCAGGGCACCTACAATGAGCAGTTCTTC. Translating it yields CASSFQGTYNEQFF.

V gene TRBV19 combines with J gene TRBJ2-1, with 11 bases matching TRBD2. Germline V gene lookup returns CDR1 LNHDA and CDR2 SQIVND (reference sequence). V gave up 3 bases and J gave up 4 bases; unmatched junction bases: 5. This CDR3 region has 16 residues. The chain's CDR3 is CASSMGLAERYNEQFF. The CDR3 nucleotides read TGTGCCAGTAGTATGGGACTAGCGGAAAGATACAATGAGCAGTTCTTC.

This rearrangement joins TRBV15 to TRBJ2-1, with 9 positions matching TRBD1. This CDR3 region has 15 residues. V dropped 1 base and J dropped 4; count of bases not matched to a gene: 2. Germline V CDR1 and CDR2: LNHNV, YYDKDF (reference sequence). DNA for the CDR3: TGTGCCACCAGCAGAGCCGGGACAGGGTACAATGAGCAGTTCTTC. Its protein product is CATSRAGTGYNEQFF.

The V and J genes are TRBV7-9 and TRBJ2-7; 11 bases match TRBD1. The CDR3 covers 14 residues. From germline, CDR1 is SEHNR and CDR2 FQNEAQ (reference sequence). V lost 5 bases and J lost 6; bases outside the gene matches: 6. The CDR3 nucleotides are TGTGCCAGCAGCGCAACCGGGACAGGGGGCGAGCAGTACTTC. This codes for CASSATGTGGEQYF.

The rearrangement uses TRBV6-5 and TRBJ2-7; 7 bases are shared with TRBD1. Germline trimming cut 5 bases from V and 2 bases from J; bases unmatched to any gene: 9. Germline V gene data show CDR1 as MNHEY and CDR2 as SVGAGI. The CDR3 has 15 residues. DNA of the CDR3: TGTGCCAGCAGTACCGACAGGGCCACCGCCTACGAGCAGTACTTC. Translated, it gives CASSTDRATAYEQYF.

This chain links TRBV19 with TRBJ1-4, with a possible D match to TRBD1 (5 bases). Germline V lookup: CDR1 LNHDA, CDR2 SQIVND (reference sequence). V lost 6 bases to trimming and J lost 14 bases, with 19 bases between them. The CDR3 consists of 13 residues. The CDR3 loop reads CASRPGFTGFLFF. The CDR3 DNA is TGTGCCAGTAGGCCAGGGTTTACTGGGTTCCTGTTTTTT.

Only one count was recorded for this clone. The rearrangement joins TRBV5-6 to TRBJ2-1; tentatively, D is TRBD2 (5 bases). Germline lookup yields CDR1 SGHDT and CDR2 YYEEEE. Between the trimmed V and J ends, which lost 1 base and 6 bases, there was a span of 11 bases. The CDR3 has 14 residues. CDR3 amino acids: CASSLLLAGNEQFF. The DNA for the CDR3 is TGTGCCAGCAGCTTGCTCCTAGCTGGCAATGAGCAGTTCTTC.